Sequencing of this T cell receptor beta chain was carried out in a study of CD8+ T cells in alopecia areata. Study-wide context: Treatment comprised oral tofacitinib, 5 to 10 mg twice daily, in treated patients. The study's findings and limits: Scalp clonality dropped significantly under tofacitinib, as did expanded CD8+ top-100 clones. In patients, TCRs were shared less clearly than in mice, and HLA may possibly be involved.

For this clone: The antigen is undetermined.

Treatment defined: oral pan-JAK inhibitor, 5-10 mg twice daily. Investigators isolated RNA and reverse transcribed it into cDNA to act as the sequencing template. Sequencing was performed with immunoSEQ multiplex PCR; in TCRdb, only in-frame clones are kept and a portion is missing. The table has about 270,000 clones, 60% seen once. J gave up 4 bases and V 0 bases, and 3 bases lay outside the gene matches. The CDR3 runs to 15 residues. The germline V gene has CDR1 SGDLS and CDR2 YYNGEE. The chain links TRBV9 to TRBJ2-7, with 11 bases aligning to TRBD1. This clonotype was obtained from a human donor with alopecia areata. Sequenced material: CD4+ T cells sorted from blood, taken at approximately week 52, from a patient treated with tofacitinib. The CDR3 protein is CASSVAGQGVYEQYF. CDR3 bases: TGTGCCAGCAGCGTAGCGGGACAGGGGGTGTACGAGCAGTACTTC.